Detailed here is one T cell receptor (beta chain). A much larger clone is a single base away; this may be a read error. Time point described: newly diagnosed GD, antithyroid drugs for less than 3 months. Researchers made the TCR library from RNA that was extracted from PBMCs. Combining iRepertoire HTBI primers with Arm-PCR of CDR3 regions, the authors built TCR beta libraries. TCRdb re-called the multiplex PCR reads with MiXCR, one entry per CDR3 protein. The repertoire consists of 450,000 to 600,000 distinct CDR3 sequences, with roughly 14% occurring once and the leading ten covering roughly 9.7%. These data originate in a study of regulatory T cells in long-lasting Graves disease. V lost 8 bases and J lost 0, with 10 bases in between. Germline CDR1 is MNHNS and CDR2 is SASEGT. The CDR3 is 13 residues long. Another study also made use of these data, one on T cells in Graves' hyperthyroidism and ophthalmopathy. As that report states: TCR CDR3 regions were first amplified by RT-PCR with HTBI primers.

Material: peripheral blood mononuclear cells (PBMCs), obtained at new diagnosis, from a patient treated with antithyroid drugs. The TCR comes from a man aged 25-45 years with Graves disease. The chain couples TRBV6-1 to TRBJ1-2; D unresolved. CDR3 residues: CASGKNTNYGYTF. The CDR3 DNA is TGTGCCAGCGGTAAGAATACTAACTATGGCTACACCTTC.